This TCR beta chain was recorded in a study of control samples from healthy donors and cancer patients. This table comes from immunoSEQ multiplex PCR, and its TCRdb copy is limited to in-frame clones, with some not included. This sample carries some 120,000 clones, about 92% of them seen once, and the ten largest clones take 0.55% to 0.6%. This clone occurred once. Germline-derived CDR1 and CDR2 are WNHNN and SYGVQD (reference sequence). The CDR3 has 15 residues. V was shortened by 2 bases and J by 9 bases, with 17 bases between the two germline ends. Material: PBMCs. The V call is TRBV10-1, the J call TRBJ2-1; D assignment may be TRBD1 or TRBD2 (5 bases each). The receptor was isolated from an older man with head and neck cancer. The CDR3 DNA reads TGCGCCAGCAGTGAGGCAAAAAGGGGCCGGGGTGAGCAGTTCTTC. It encodes CASSEAKRGRGEQFF.